This T cell receptor beta chain was identified in a study of neoadjuvant nivolumab and ipilimumab in lung cancer. Clones were sequenced by immunoSEQ multiplex PCR, and TCRdb holds only the in-frame ones, with some missing. The repertoire holds approximately 30,000 clones, with about nine tenths as singletons. Per germline, CDR1 PRHDT and CDR2 FYEKMQ (reference sequence). Deletions cut 4 bases from V and 1 base from J, with 7 bases between. This CDR3 comprises 14 residues. This receptor was taken from an adult with non-small cell lung cancer. The sample was peripheral blood, taken after neoadjuvant nivolumab, alone or with ipilimumab, at or shortly before surgery. The V and J genes are TRBV13 and TRBJ2-2, with D tentatively TRBD2 (5 bases). The CDR3 bases are TGTGCCAGCAGCTCGGGGATGAACACCGGGGAGCTGTTTTTT. Protein product: CASSSGMNTGELFF. Full variable domain (missing parts from reference TRBV13 and TRBJ2-2): AAGVIQSPRHLIKEKRETATLKCYPIPRHDTVYWYQQGPGQDPQFLISFYEKMQSDKGSIPDRFSAQQFSDYHSELNMSSLELGDSALYFCASSSGMNTGELFFGEGSRLTVL.